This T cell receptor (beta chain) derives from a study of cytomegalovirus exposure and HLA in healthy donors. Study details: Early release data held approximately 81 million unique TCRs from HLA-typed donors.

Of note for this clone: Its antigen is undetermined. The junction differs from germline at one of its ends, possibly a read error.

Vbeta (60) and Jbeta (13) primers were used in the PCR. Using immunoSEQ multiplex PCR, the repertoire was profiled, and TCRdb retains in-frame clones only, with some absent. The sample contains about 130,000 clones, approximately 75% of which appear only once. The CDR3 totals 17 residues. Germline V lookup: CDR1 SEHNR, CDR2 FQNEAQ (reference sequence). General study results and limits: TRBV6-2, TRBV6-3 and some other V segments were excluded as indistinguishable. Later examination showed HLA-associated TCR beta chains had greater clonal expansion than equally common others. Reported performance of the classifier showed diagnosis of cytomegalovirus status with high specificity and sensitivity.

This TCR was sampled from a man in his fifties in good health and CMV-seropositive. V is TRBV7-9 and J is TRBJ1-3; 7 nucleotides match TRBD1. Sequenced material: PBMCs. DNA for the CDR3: TGTTCCAGCAGCCCTCCGGGACAGACCCGCTCTGGAAACACCATATATTTT. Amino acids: CSSSPPGQTRSGNTIYF.